A selection of T cell receptor beta chains follows, all from one sample in a study of T and B cells in COVID-19 patients. TCRdb re-derived calls from the multiplex PCR reads in MiXCR, one entry per CDR3 protein. Altogether about 8,400 distinct CDR3 sequences are present, roughly 23% being singletons, with the ten largest covering around 6.4%. Source material: blood. The receptors derive from a human donor who had recovered from COVID-19. Each CDR3 is given with its conserved first and last residue. The D gene is left open where the match is weak. Where a row states a size, it is once, few, many or the class of an expanded clone; other rows omit it.

V: TRBV6-5
J: TRBJ1-1
D: .
size: few
CDR3: CASSGHRTVNTEAFF
DNA: TGTGCCAGCTCAGGCCATAGGACAGTGAACACTGAAGCTTTCTTT

V: TRBV18
J: TRBJ2-1
D: TRBD1
size: medium-sized
CDR3: CASLKQGPWNEQFF
DNA: TGTGCCAGCCTCAAACAGGGGCCGTGGAATGAGCAGTTCTTC

V: TRBV6-5
J: TRBJ2-5
D: TRBD1
size: once
CDR3: CASSDPGTGEQETQYF
DNA: TGTGCCAGCAGTGACCCAGGGACAGGGGAACAAGAGACCCAGTACTTC

V: TRBV20-1
J: TRBJ2-3
D: .
size: .
CDR3: CSAQRGGDPDTQYF
DNA: TGCAGTGCCCAAAGGGGGGGAGACCCAGATACGCAGTATTTT

V: TRBV5-4
J: TRBJ2-1
D: TRBD2
size: medium-sized
CDR3: CASSLGGAGALNEQFF
DNA: TGTGCCAGCAGCTTGGGAGGAGCGGGAGCCCTCAATGAGCAGTTCTTC

V: TRBV5-6
J: TRBJ2-7
D: TRBD1
size: many
CDR3: CASSLGGQGGYEQYF
DNA: TGTGCCAGCAGCTTGGGAGGACAGGGGGGATACGAGCAGTACTTC

V: TRBV20-1
J: TRBJ1-3
D: .
size: few
CDR3: CSASWGTFRSNTIYF
DNA: TGCAGTGCTAGTTGGGGGACCTTCAGGTCCAACACCATATATTTT

V: TRBV20-1
J: TRBJ2-7
D: .
size: few
CDR3: CSAHPGSRNVHEQYF
DNA: TGCAGTGCTCACCCGGGGTCTCGAAATGTCCACGAGCAGTACTTC

V: TRBV18
J: TRBJ1-2
D: .
size: many
CDR3: CASSPETTVYGYTF
DNA: TGTGCCAGCTCACCAGAAACTACCGTCTATGGCTACACCTTC

V: TRBV20-1
J: TRBJ2-3
D: TRBD2
size: .
CDR3: CSVPGLAGGPNTDTQYF
DNA: TGCAGTGTTCCGGGACTAGCGGGAGGGCCAAACACAGATACGCAGTATTTT

V: TRBV28
J: TRBJ1-2
D: .
size: few
CDR3: CARINPTGRPTRGYTF
DNA: TGTGCCAGGATAAACCCGACCGGACGGCCGACGCGGGGCTACACCTTC

V: TRBV7-6
J: TRBJ1-4
D: .
size: many
CDR3: CASSLWGYGEKLFF
DNA: TGTGCCAGCAGCTTGTGGGGGTACGGTGAAAAACTGTTTTTT

V: TRBV28
J: TRBJ1-4
D: .
size: .
CDR3: CASSPRGNEKLFF
DNA: TGTGCCAGCAGTCCGCGGGGTAATGAAAAACTGTTTTTT

V: TRBV4-2
J: TRBJ2-3
D: .
size: few
CDR3: CASSQTPGSGITDTQYF
DNA: TGTGCCAGCAGCCAGACCCCGGGGTCCGGAATCACAGATACGCAGTATTTT

V: TRBV19
J: TRBJ2-2
D: .
size: .
CDR3: CASTPPGHTTGELFF
DNA: TGTGCCAGTACCCCGCCGGGACACACCACCGGGGAGCTGTTTTTT

V: TRBV28
J: TRBJ2-2
D: .
size: few
CDR3: CASSSPGTGELFF
DNA: TGTGCCAGCAGTTCGCCGGGCACCGGGGAGCTGTTTTTT

V: TRBV11-2
J: TRBJ1-2
D: .
size: .
CDR3: CASSSQGRATF
DNA: TGTGCCAGCAGCTCCCAAGGCAGGGCCACCTTC

V: TRBV7-2
J: TRBJ2-7
D: .
size: .
CDR3: CASSLPGYEQYF
DNA: TGTGCCAGCAGCTTACCGGGGTACGAGCAGTACTTC

V: TRBV6-6
J: TRBJ1-5
D: .
size: many
CDR3: CASSYGDGGRGNQPQHF
DNA: TGTGCCAGCAGTTATGGGGATGGGGGACGGGGCAATCAGCCCCAGCATTTT

V: TRBV7-2
J: TRBJ2-3
D: TRBD2
size: few
CDR3: CASSTLGLAVTDTQYF
DNA: TGTGCCAGCAGCACCCTTGGACTAGCGGTCACAGATACGCAGTATTTT

V: TRBV6-5
J: TRBJ2-5
D: TRBD1
size: medium-sized
CDR3: CASSPGQGALETQYF
DNA: TGTGCCAGCAGTCCGGGACAGGGTGCCTTAGAGACCCAGTACTTC

V: TRBV7-9
J: TRBJ2-1
D: TRBD2
size: .
CDR3: CASSPDGRAYNEQFF
DNA: TGTGCCAGCAGCCCGGACGGGAGGGCCTACAATGAGCAGTTCTTC

V: TRBV7-3
J: TRBJ2-1
D: TRBD2
size: few
CDR3: CASSSTSGITSYNEQFF
DNA: TGTGCCAGCAGCTCAACTAGCGGGATAACTTCCTACAATGAGCAGTTCTTC

V: TRBV6-5
J: TRBJ2-7
D: TRBD2
size: .
CDR3: CASSYSRTSGDIYEQYF
DNA: TGTGCCAGCAGTTACTCGAGGACTAGCGGGGATATCTACGAGCAGTACTTC

V: TRBV4-3
J: TRBJ1-6
D: .
size: .
CDR3: CASSQEIGNQDSPLHF
DNA: TGCGCCAGCAGCCAAGAGATTGGGAATCAGGATTCACCCCTCCACTTT

V: TRBV19
J: TRBJ1-3
D: .
size: medium-sized
CDR3: CATRRRGEGNTIYF
DNA: TGTGCCACCCGAAGGAGGGGGGAAGGAAACACCATATATTTT

V: TRBV4-3
J: TRBJ2-7
D: .
size: .
CDR3: CASSQGWGTAGTYEQYF
DNA: TGCGCCAGCAGCCAAGGGTGGGGGACAGCGGGGACCTACGAGCAGTACTTC

V: TRBV15
J: TRBJ2-7
D: .
size: medium-sized
CDR3: CATSSQLSYEQYF
DNA: TGTGCCACCAGCAGCCAGCTCTCCTACGAGCAGTACTTC

V: TRBV6-6
J: TRBJ2-2
D: TRBD2
size: medium-sized
CDR3: CASSYSYEGGSGTGELFF
DNA: TGTGCCAGCAGTTACTCGTATGAGGGCGGGAGTGGCACCGGGGAGCTGTTTTTT

V: TRBV19
J: TRBJ1-3
D: .
size: medium-sized
CDR3: CASSYESPTGGNTIYF
DNA: TGTGCCAGTAGTTATGAATCCCCGACAGGTGGAAACACCATATATTTT

V: TRBV5-1
J: TRBJ1-4
D: TRBD1
size: few
CDR3: CASSLGQGGEKLFF
DNA: TGCGCCAGCAGCCTCGGACAGGGGGGGGAAAAACTGTTTTTT

V: TRBV7-9
J: TRBJ1-2
D: TRBD1
size: .
CDR3: CASSLAGTGGYGYTF
DNA: TGTGCCAGCAGCTTAGCGGGGACAGGGGGCTATGGCTACACCTTC

V: TRBV5-4
J: TRBJ2-2
D: TRBD2
size: medium-sized
CDR3: CASSLPAGGGTGELFF
DNA: TGTGCCAGCAGCTTACCAGCGGGAGGGGGCACCGGGGAGCTGTTTTTT

V: TRBV19
J: TRBJ2-6
D: TRBD2
size: medium-sized
CDR3: CASIAGGAGANVLTF
DNA: TGTGCCAGTATCGCCGGGGGGGCCGGGGCCAACGTCCTGACTTTC

V: TRBV12-3/TRBV12-4
J: TRBJ1-5
D: .
size: many
CDR3: CASSLGSWQPQHF
DNA: TGTGCCAGCAGTTTAGGTTCTTGGCAGCCCCAGCATTTT

V: TRBV12-3/TRBV12-4
J: TRBJ2-4
D: .
size: .
CDR3: CASSLRGLAKNIQYF
DNA: TGTGCCAGCAGTTTAAGAGGATTAGCCAAAAACATTCAGTACTTC

V: TRBV20-1
J: TRBJ2-5
D: .
size: .
CDR3: CSAYPGLSVGETQYF
DNA: TGCAGTGCTTACCCCGGACTCTCAGTTGGGGAGACCCAGTACTTC

V: TRBV9
J: TRBJ2-1
D: TRBD2
size: .
CDR3: CASSPRTSGTYNEQFF
DNA: TGTGCCAGCAGCCCTCGGACTAGCGGAACCTACAATGAGCAGTTCTTC

V: TRBV11-2
J: TRBJ2-1
D: .
size: .
CDR3: CASSPSGFSYNEQFF
DNA: TGTGCCAGCAGCCCTTCAGGGTTCTCCTACAATGAGCAGTTCTTC

V: TRBV4-3
J: TRBJ2-3
D: .
size: .
CDR3: CASSQEGGADTQYF
DNA: TGCGCCAGCAGCCAAGAAGGGGGAGCAGATACGCAGTATTTT